These T cell receptor beta chains were read from a single sample in a study of CD8 T cell repertoires and HIV-1 epitope variants. Data came from immunoSEQ multiplex PCR; TCRdb stores just in-frame clones and leaves some out. The sample includes about 5,600 clones, around 65% seen only once; the top ten take around two fifths. These receptors lack a known antigen. The specimen sequenced was cultured CD8+ T cells derived from PBMCs. These receptors all come from a male donor with HIV. Each CDR3 is given without its conserved first and last residue.

J	length	V	CDR3
TRBJ2-1	9	TRBV9	ASSVDNEQF
TRBJ2-3	14	TRBV5-4	ASSGGGTRGTDTQY
TRBJ2-3	11	TRBV11-3	ASSSDRFDTQY
TRBJ2-5	13	TRBV21-1	ASSSAGIDQETQY
TRBJ2-2	14	TRBV5-4	ASSLVVGGSPGELF
TRBJ1-1	11	TRBV19	ASSIWGGTEAF
TRBJ2-2	14	TRBV28	ASRPARGLDTGELF
TRBJ1-2	14	TRBV7-7	ASSQDPPDLDYGYT
TRBJ2-7	11	TRBV13	ASSLNPGYEQY
TRBJ2-7	10	TRBV5-4	ASSFTGSEQY
TRBJ2-1	13	TRBV5-6	ASSQREVSYNEQF
TRBJ1-2	10	TRBV28	ASSIPGGGYT
.	14	TRBV5-1	ASSQENRDLGYEQY
TRBJ1-2	10	TRBV7-9	ASGTGLDGYT
TRBJ2-7	11	TRBV27	ASSGDGNYEQY
TRBJ2-3	15	TRBV28	ASSLLVAGGPTDTQY
TRBJ2-3	13	TRBV6-4	ASSDSVGPTDTQY
TRBJ1-2	14	TRBV5-2	ASSQDPPDLDYGYT
TRBJ1-1	14	TRBV4-2	ASSRVQGARNTEAF
TRBJ2-1	13	TRBV14	ASSDRQGYRNEQF
TRBJ2-7	12	TRBV27	ASSLRGQAYEQY
TRBJ1-2	13	TRBV27	ASRSGQGRDYGYT
TRBJ2-3	12	TRBV9	ASSDLGVGDTQY
TRBJ2-7	12	TRBV10-2	ASSEGGSSYEQY
TRBJ2-7	14	TRBV28	ASSPPVGDSPLEQY
TRBJ2-7	11	TRBV5-1	ASSPGTGQKQY
TRBJ1-1	12	TRBV25-1	ASNAPDRTVGAF
TRBJ2-3	12	TRBV7-2	ASKRGISTDTQY
TRBJ2-6	10	TRBV7-9	ASSYTGVLLT
TRBJ2-1	9	TRBV20-1	SARWGNEQF
TRBJ2-7	11	TRBV21-1	ASSKKASYEQY
TRBJ1-1	10	TRBV28	ASSFRRTGGF
TRBJ2-2	13	TRBV6-5	ASSYTGTNTGELF
TRBJ1-1	10	TRBV11-2	ASSLWNTEAF
TRBJ1-5	13	TRBV28	ASRETGLGNQPQH
TRBJ1-5	12	TRBV5-4	ASSWRGSNQPQH
TRBJ1-4	13	TRBV5-4	ASSLAGGFNEKLF